A single sample gave rise to the 8 T cell receptor beta chains below, sequenced in a study of T cells in Graves' hyperthyroidism and ophthalmopathy. The CDR3 regions of TCR beta were amplified from RNA transcripts. The study used the HTBI primer set for a first-round RT-PCR of the TCR CDR3. TCRdb re-derived calls from the multiplex PCR reads in MiXCR, one entry per CDR3 protein. The sample lists roughly 600,000 distinct CDR3 sequences, roughly 15% occurring once. The sequencing input was blood. These receptors were obtained from a woman in her 50s with Graves' ophthalmopathy.

This clonotype was seen only once. This may be a read error: a much more frequent sequence differs by one nucleotide. The rearrangement joins TRBV5-6 to TRBJ1-1; 7 nucleotides align to TRBD1. V shed 0 bases, J shed 5 bases, and the junction held 10 bases outside the gene matches. Germline V gives CDR1 SGHDT, CDR2 YYEEEE. This CDR3 is built from 16 residues. In DNA form, the CDR3 reads TGTGCCAGCAGCTTGGATGGGGAGGGGGCGCTTACTGAAGCTTTCTTT. This gives the protein CASSLDGEGALTEAFF.

The genes are TRBV7-8 and TRBJ1-3, with D hard to call. CDR3 length: 17 amino acids. V dropped 2 bases and J dropped 0 bases, with 14 bases sitting between them. Germline CDR1 and CDR2: SGHVS and FQNEAQ. The CDR3 nucleotides read TGTGCCAGCAGCTTAATAGGCCGGACCAACTCTGGAAACACCATATATTTT. Its translation: CASSLIGRTNSGNTIYF. Based on the CDR3 plus reference TRBV7-8 and TRBJ1-3, the full variable domain is GAGVSQSPRYKVAKRGQDVALRCDPISGHVSLFWYQQALGQGPEFLTYFQNEAQLDKSGLPSDRFFAERPEGSVSTLKIQRTQQEDSAVYLCASSLIGRTNSGNTIYFGEGSWLTVV.

This clonotype appeared many times. This chain connects TRBV28 to TRBJ2-4; TRBD1 matches 7 bases. V was pared by 6 bases and J by 4 bases, with 9 bases of the junction left unmatched. The CDR3 runs to 15 residues. The germline gives CDR1 MDHEN, CDR2 SYDVKM. Here the CDR3 reads CASSPSDRTKNIQYF. The CDR3 bases are TGTGCCAGCAGCCCCTCGGACAGGACAAAAAACATTCAGTACTTC.

The chain employs TRBV29-1 and TRBJ1-1; D possibly corresponds to TRBD1 (5 bases). The CDR3 length is 13 residues. Deletions cut 6 bases from V and 0 bases from J, with 11 bases between. The germline V gene has CDR1 SQVTM and CDR2 ANQGSEA. This chain's CDR3 is CSVQGHLNTEAFF. CDR3 nucleotide sequence: TGCAGCGTGCAAGGACACCTGAACACTGAAGCTTTCTTT. The whole variable domain, remainder taken from reference TRBV29-1 and TRBJ1-1, is SAVISQKPSRDICQRGTSLTIQCQVDSQVTMMFWYRQQPGQSLTLIATANQGSEATYESGFVIDKFPISRPNLTFSTLTVSNMSPEDSSIYLCSVQGHLNTEAFFGQGTRLTVV.

The chain couples TRBV29-1 to TRBJ1-1; 10 nucleotides match TRBD1. V dropped 7 bases and J dropped 13; count of bases not matched to a gene: 12. Looked up from germline, CDR1 is SQVTM and CDR2 is ANQGSEA. The CDR3 spans 12 residues. The CDR3 loop reads CSGDRGDVPIFF. CDR3 in DNA: TGCAGCGGGGACAGGGGAGACGTTCCTATTTTCTTT.

As regards this clonotype: At one of its ends the junction is not consistent with the germline gene, which may arise from a read error. This chain links TRBV5-1 with TRBJ2-7; 11 bases fit TRBD1. Germline V lookup: CDR1 SGHRS, CDR2 YFSETQ. The CDR3 contains 16 residues. CDR3 sequence: CAGSLDRDRGVHEQYF. DNA for the CDR3: TGCGCCGGCAGCTTGGACCGGGACAGGGGGGTCCACGAGCAGTACTTC.

In this sample, this clonotype turned up a few times. The chain uses TRBV5-4 and TRBJ2-6, with 10 nucleotides matching TRBD1. The germline V gene encodes CDR1 SGHNT and CDR2 YYREEE (reference sequence). The V segment lost 3 bases and the J segment 2 bases; nucleotides outside the gene matches: 8. The CDR3 extends over 18 amino acids. For the CDR3, the DNA is TGTGCCAGCAGCTGGACGGGACAGGGGACCCCTGGGGCCAACGTCCTGACTTTC. Its translation: CASSWTGQGTPGANVLTF.

This clonotype was seen ten or more times. This chain connects TRBV6-1 to TRBJ2-3; weak D call: TRBD2 (6 bases). Trimming removed 6 bases from V and 0 bases from J, with 13 bases in between. The germline gives CDR1 MNHNS, CDR2 SASEGT. This CDR3 has 15 amino acids. The CDR3 region is CASRLTSWSTDTQYF. For the CDR3, the DNA is TGTGCCAGCAGACTTACTAGCTGGAGCACAGATACGCAGTATTTT.